Following are 20 T cell receptor beta chains from one sample sequenced in a study of blood T cells in healthy people across ages. Sample-barcoded 5' priming and a J-beta primer mix drove a second PCR of roughly 7 to 11 cycles. TCRdb reprocessed the 5' RACE reads via MiXCR and lists one record per CDR3 protein. The profile shows about 780,000 distinct CDR3 sequences, about 42% of them singletons. Material for sequencing was blood. The receptors shown here come from a man aged 80 or over in good health.

CDR3 sequence (DNA): TGTGCCAGCAGCTCTACCGGGACAGCTAATGAAAAACTGTTTTTT. Its protein is CASSSTGTANEKLFF. V usage is TRBV11-2 and J usage is TRBJ1-4; 7 bases align to TRBD1. The CDR3 has 15 residues. CDR1 is SGHAT, CDR2 FQNNGV, per germline. V trimming: 4 bases; J trimming: 3 bases; junction bases outside the gene matches: 5. Variable domain in full (rest from reference TRBV11-2 and TRBJ1-4): EAGVAQSPRYKIIEKRQSVAFWCNPISGHATLYWYQQILGQGPKLLIQFQNNGVVDDSQLPKDRFSAERLKGVDSTLKIQPAKLEDSAVYLCASSSTGTANEKLFFGSGTQLSVL.

This clonotype has only a few counts. The rearrangement joins TRBV7-8 to TRBJ2-3; TRBD2 matches 7 bases. Per germline, CDR1 SGHVS and CDR2 FQNEAQ. This CDR3 is 16 amino acids long. With V trimmed by 1 base and J by 1 base, 5 bases remained unmatched. The CDR3 region has the DNA TGTGCCAGCAGCTTAGAGGGGAGGGTCGGCACAGATACGCAGTATTTT. Its protein product is CASSLEGRVGTDTQYF.

The chain uses TRBV30 and TRBJ1-6; no clear D. From germline, CDR1 is GTSNPN and CDR2 SVGIG (reference sequence). This CDR3 has 14 residues. V was trimmed by 8 bases and J by 10 bases, leaving 21 bases between them. The CDR3 sequence: CAAWKSPYESPLHF. CDR3 bases: TGTGCCGCCTGGAAGAGCCCGTATGAATCACCCCTCCACTTT. The whole variable domain, filled in from reference TRBV30 and TRBJ1-6, reads SQTIHQWPATLVQPVGSPLSLECTVEGTSNPNLYWYRQAAGRGLQLLFYSVGIGQISSEVPQNLSASRPQDRQFILSSKKLLLSDSGFYLCAAWKSPYESPLHFGNGTRLTVT.

The table lists this clonotype with a few counts. The chain links TRBV20-1 to TRBJ2-1; D is possibly TRBD1 (6 bases). Germline CDR1 and CDR2: DFQATT and SNEGSKA (reference sequence). The CDR3 loop spans 12 amino acids. The CDR3 region is CSSYRDNNEQFF. CDR3 DNA: TGCAGCAGTTACCGGGACAACAATGAGCAGTTCTTC.

This chain joins TRBV5-6 and TRBJ2-1; D is undetermined. CDR3 size: 12 residues. The V gene's germline CDR1 is SGHDT and CDR2 YYEEEE. Trimming shortened V by 1 base and J by 6 bases, and 5 bases separated the two germline ends. CDR3 residues: CASSLFSNEQFF. In DNA form, the CDR3 reads TGTGCCAGCAGCTTGTTCAGCAATGAGCAGTTCTTC.

The V call is TRBV5-1, the J call TRBJ1-3; D ambiguous. The V gene lost 4 bases and the J gene lost 3 bases, with 17 bases spanning the gap. Germline values: CDR1 SGHRS, CDR2 YFSETQ. CDR3 length equals 16 residues. CDR3: CASSPLGNSIGNTIYF. CDR3 DNA: TGCGCCAGCAGCCCCCTCGGGAACTCGATTGGAAACACCATATATTTT.

This CDR3 is CASSLELDRYGGYTF. As DNA, the CDR3 is TGTGCCAGCAGCTTGGAGCTGGACAGGTATGGCGGCTACACCTTC. The chain combines TRBV5-5 with TRBJ1-2, with 7 bases fitting TRBD1. Per the germline V gene, CDR1 is SGHKS and CDR2 is YYEKEE (reference sequence). Germline trimming cut 0 bases from V and 8 bases from J; bases unmatched to any gene: 10. The CDR3 runs 15 residues.

This clonotype was counted once. The rearrangement links TRBV6-6 to TRBJ1-1; D not certain. CDR3 length: 14 amino acids. V lost 0 bases to trimming and J lost 2 bases, with 7 bases between them. The germline gives CDR1 MNHNY, CDR2 SVGAGI (reference sequence). The CDR3 is CASSYSSSNTEAFF. For the CDR3, the DNA is TGTGCCAGCAGTTACTCGTCAAGTAACACTGAAGCTTTCTTT.

The rearrangement links TRBV6-2 or TRBV6-3 to TRBJ2-1; the D gene is possibly TRBD2 (7 bases). Trimming shortened V by 8 bases and J by 6 bases, and 23 bases separated the two germline ends. In germline, CDR1 is MNHEY, CDR2 SVGEGT. The CDR3 is 16 amino acids. As DNA, the CDR3 is TGTGCCAGCCTATATACTCGTGGGGGGGCAGTCAATGAGCAGTTCTTC. It codes for CASLYTRGGAVNEQFF.

The CDR3 region is CASSGDRGLYEQYF. The DNA for the CDR3 is TGTGCCAGCAGCGGCGACAGGGGGCTTTACGAGCAGTACTTC. The rearrangement links TRBV7-9 to TRBJ2-5; TRBD1 agrees at 10 bases. The last part of the DNA fits TRBJ2-7 better; the J call may be wrong. The CDR3 consists of 14 residues. The germline gives CDR1 SEHNR, CDR2 FQNEAQ (reference sequence).

This clonotype was picked up a small number of times. J is TRBJ1-5 and V is TRBV6-2 or TRBV6-3; D is perhaps TRBD1 (6 bases). The CDR3 spans 14 residues. Germline V gives CDR1 MNHEY, CDR2 SVGEGT. The V gene lost 2 bases and the J gene lost 7 bases, with 12 bases spanning the gap. CDR3 loop: CASSYNRAVQPQHF. The CDR3, as DNA: TGTGCCAGCAGTTACAACAGGGCAGTGCAGCCCCAGCATTTT.

The J gene is TRBJ2-7, the V gene TRBV6-2 or TRBV6-3; no clear D. The ends were cut back, 6 bases at V and 6 bases at J, with 12 bases in the middle. This CDR3 contains 12 residues. Germline lookup yields CDR1 MNHEY and CDR2 SVGEGT. CDR3 in DNA: TGTGCCAGCAGCTCCTCACGACGCGAGCAGTACTTC. It encodes CASSSSRREQYF.

The chain joins TRBV20-1 to TRBJ2-5, with 11 bases aligning to TRBD2. The CDR3 runs 15 residues. Trimming cost V 1 base and J 2 bases; bases outside gene matches: 3. Germline V gene lookup returns CDR1 DFQATT and CDR2 SNEGSKA (reference sequence). CDR3 loop: CSARGTSGLQETQYF. As DNA, the CDR3 is TGCAGTGCTAGAGGGACTAGCGGGCTTCAAGAGACCCAGTACTTC.

The chain recombines TRBV27 with TRBJ1-2, with D perhaps matching TRBD1 (6 bases). CDR3 length: 14 amino acids. V gave up 0 bases and J gave up 8 bases, with 13 bases separating them. The germline CDR1 and CDR2 sequences are MNHEY and SMNVEV (reference sequence). DNA for the CDR3: TGTGCCAGCAGTTTATCCAGGGGACTTGGCGGCTACACCTTC. Translated, it gives CASSLSRGLGGYTF.

This sequence joins TRBV20-1 and TRBJ1-4; the match to TRBD1 covers 8 bases. V dropped 0 bases and J dropped 8; count of bases not matched to a gene: 11. Germline CDR1 reads DFQATT; CDR2 reads SNEGSKA (reference sequence). CDR3 length equals 16 residues. The CDR3 DNA reads as TGCAGTGCTAGAGAAGCAGGGGGCTTCATTTCCGAAAAACTGTTTTTT. It encodes CSAREAGGFISEKLFF.

The chain has TRBV9 and TRBJ2-7, with D perhaps assigned TRBD1 or TRBD2 (6 bases each). The J call could be wrong; TRBJ2-5 is a better fit for the DNA end. The CDR3 runs to 14 residues. CDR1 SGDLS and CDR2 YYNGEE come from the germline V gene. CDR3 nucleotide sequence: TGTGCCAGCAGCGTGGTGGGGGGCTGGGAGACCCAGTACTTC. It translates to CASSVVGGWETQYF.

This clonotype has a count of ten or more. The V and J genes are TRBV20-1 and TRBJ2-1, with unresolved D. Germline V gives CDR1 DFQATT, CDR2 SNEGSKA (reference sequence). The CDR3 is 13 residues long. The V end lost 0 bases, the J end lost 4 bases, and 7 bases lay between the germline ends. In DNA, the CDR3 is TGCAGTGCTAGAGATGACCGGTACAATGAGCAGTTCTTC. As protein: CSARDDRYNEQFF.

This chain joins TRBV29-1 and TRBJ1-4, with D perhaps matching TRBD1 (6 bases). The CDR3 consists of 14 residues. Trimming stripped 0 bases from V and 7 bases from J, with 12 bases between. Germline V lookup: CDR1 SQVTM, CDR2 ANQGSEA. The CDR3 coding sequence is TGCAGCGTTGAAGACAGGGGCGGAGGTGAAAAACTGTTTTTT. Translated, it gives CSVEDRGGGEKLFF.

This clonotype was seen a few times. The CDR3 region is CASSLVQGGMNTEAFF. The DNA for the CDR3 is TGTGCCAGCAGCTTAGTGCAGGGGGGGATGAACACTGAAGCTTTCTTT. This chain connects TRBV7-2 to TRBJ1-1; the match to TRBD1 covers 7 bases. The CDR3 sequence is 16 residues long. V lost 1 base and J lost 0; bases outside the gene matches: 5. CDR1 is SGHTA and CDR2 is FQGNSA in the germline V gene. The variable domain in full, with the rest retrieved from reference TRBV7-2 and TRBJ1-1, is GAGVSQSPSNKVTEKGKDVELRCDPISGHTALYWYRQSLGQGLEFLIYFQGNSAPDKSGLPSDRFSAERTGGSVSTLTIQRTQQEDSAVYLCASSLVQGGMNTEAFFGQGTRLTVV.

A few counts support this clonotype. The chain links TRBV27 to TRBJ1-5; no clear D gene. The length of the CDR3 is 13 residues. Trimming shortened V by 3 bases and J by 3 bases, and 6 bases separated the two germline ends. Germline CDR1 reads MNHEY; CDR2 reads SMNVEV (reference sequence). In DNA form, the CDR3 reads TGTGCCAGCAGTTTCGCGGTCAATCAGCCCCAGCATTTT. This sequence encodes CASSFAVNQPQHF.